This TCR beta chain was captured by sequencing in a study of memory CD4+ T cells and cytomegalovirus serostatus. Study summary: This sample comes from healthy Belgian adults, roughly 9 CMV seropositive, approximately 25 seronegative.

The sort gate was single viable CD3+CD4+CD8-CD45RO+ cells for memory CD4+ T cells. Findings of the study overall: About 40% of the roughly 160 known CMV-associated TCRbeta sequences appeared in CD4+ memory.

With regard to this clone: Its antigen is currently unknown.

CDR1 is SGHRS, CDR2 YFSETQ, per germline. The CDR3 contains 15 residues. The V segment lost 9 bases and the J segment 0 bases; nucleotides outside the gene matches: 8. Per the study methods: After removing out-of-frame reads, around 2,100,000 distinct TCRbeta sequences remained. TCRdb keeps only in-frame clones here, not all; method: immunoSEQ multiplex PCR. V, J and clone size derive from that table, while D and trimming were established from the DNA sequence. The profile shows about 75,000 clones, roughly three quarters of them singletons. The sample consisted of memory CD4+ T cells from blood. The origin of this receptor is an adult in good health and CMV-seropositive. The chain is built from TRBV5-1 and TRBJ1-4; 7 bases match TRBD1. CDR3 sequence (DNA): TGCGCCACCAGGACAGGAATTACAACTAATGAAAAACTGTTTTTT. It yields the protein CATRTGITTNEKLFF.